This T cell receptor (beta chain) was documented in a study of blood T cell repertoires in COVID-19. The wider study: The origin of the acute and convalescent COVID-19 samples was the United States, Italy and Spain.

Per the original data handling: Reference gene primer amplification gave nucleated cell count estimates. Profiled with immunoSEQ multiplex PCR; TCRdb holds only in-frame clones, not every one. V, J and clone size are taken as reported in that table, and D and trimming were inferred from the DNA itself. This table has some 160,000 clones, under 80% appearing once. V shed 4 bases and J 2 bases; nucleotides not matched to a gene: 9. CDR1 and CDR2 from the germline V gene are KGHSH and LQKENI. This CDR3 comprises 16 residues. This receptor was obtained from a man in his 60s with acute or convalescent COVID-19. Sequences were obtained from peripheral blood. V usage is TRBV18 and J usage is TRBJ2-7; 9 bases agree with TRBD2. For the CDR3, the DNA is TGTGCCAGCTCACACGCGGGGGGGGAGGCCCCCTACGAGCAGTACTTC. This translates into CASSHAGGEAPYEQYF.